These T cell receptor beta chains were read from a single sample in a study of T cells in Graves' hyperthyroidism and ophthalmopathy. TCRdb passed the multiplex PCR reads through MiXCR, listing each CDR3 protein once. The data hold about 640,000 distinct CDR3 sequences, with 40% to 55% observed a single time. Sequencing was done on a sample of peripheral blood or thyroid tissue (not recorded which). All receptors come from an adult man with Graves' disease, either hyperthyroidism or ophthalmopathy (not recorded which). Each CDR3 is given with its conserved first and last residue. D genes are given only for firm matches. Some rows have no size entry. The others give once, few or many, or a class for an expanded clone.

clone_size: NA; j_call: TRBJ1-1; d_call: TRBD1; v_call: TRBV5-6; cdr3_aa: CASSSDQGARNTEAFF; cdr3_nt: TGTGCCAGCAGCTCAGACCAGGGGGCGCGGAACACTGAAGCTTTCTTT
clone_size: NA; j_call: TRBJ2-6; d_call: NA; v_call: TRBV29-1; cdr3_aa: CSVETGGYGANVLTF; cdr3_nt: TGCAGCGTTGAAACAGGCGGCTATGGGGCCAACGTCCTGACTTTC
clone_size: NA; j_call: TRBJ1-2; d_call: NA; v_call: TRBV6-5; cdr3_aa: CASSYSTGESNYGYTF; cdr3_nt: TGTGCCAGCAGTTACTCAACCGGGGAGAGTAACTATGGCTACACCTTC
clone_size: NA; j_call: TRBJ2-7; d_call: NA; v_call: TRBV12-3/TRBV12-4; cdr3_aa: CASSEQGITSYEQYF; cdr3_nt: TGTGCCAGCAGTGAACAGGGTATTACTTCCTACGAGCAGTACTTC
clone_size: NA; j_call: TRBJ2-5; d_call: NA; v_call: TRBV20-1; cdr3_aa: CSASRRGQETQYF; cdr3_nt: TGCAGTGCTAGTAGGCGGGGACAAGAGACCCAGTACTTC
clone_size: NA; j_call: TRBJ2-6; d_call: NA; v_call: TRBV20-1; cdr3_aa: CSATFGFSGANVLTF; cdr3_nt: TGCAGTGCTACCTTCGGGTTCTCTGGGGCCAACGTCCTGACTTTC
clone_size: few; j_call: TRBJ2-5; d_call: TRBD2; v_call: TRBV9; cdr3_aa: CASSVALAVETQYF; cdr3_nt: TGTGCCAGCAGCGTAGCACTAGCGGTAGAGACCCAGTACTTC
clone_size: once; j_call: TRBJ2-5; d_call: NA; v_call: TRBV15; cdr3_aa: CATSRGKWETQYF; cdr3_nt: TGTGCCACCAGCAGGGGGAAGTGGGAGACCCAGTACTTC
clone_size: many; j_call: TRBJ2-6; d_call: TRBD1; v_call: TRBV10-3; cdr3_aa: CAITRQGTVSGANVLTF; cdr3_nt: TGTGCCATCACAAGACAGGGGACCGTCTCTGGGGCCAACGTCCTGACTTTC
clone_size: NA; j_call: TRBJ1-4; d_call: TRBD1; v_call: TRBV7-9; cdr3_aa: CASSFWTGVAEKLFF; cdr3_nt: TGTGCCAGCAGCTTCTGGACAGGGGTTGCCGAAAAACTGTTTTTT
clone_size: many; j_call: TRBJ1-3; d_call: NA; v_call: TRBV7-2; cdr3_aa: CASSLTAPSSGNTIYF; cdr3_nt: TGTGCCAGCAGCTTGACAGCACCGAGCTCTGGAAACACCATATATTTT
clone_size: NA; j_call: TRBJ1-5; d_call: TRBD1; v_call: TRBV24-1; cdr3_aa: CATRGTDHNQPQHF; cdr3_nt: TGTGCCACCAGGGGGACAGACCACAATCAGCCCCAGCATTTT
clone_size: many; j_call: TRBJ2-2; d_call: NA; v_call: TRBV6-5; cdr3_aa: CASSYGGNGELFF; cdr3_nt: TGTGCCAGCAGTTACGGGGGGAACGGGGAGCTGTTTTTT
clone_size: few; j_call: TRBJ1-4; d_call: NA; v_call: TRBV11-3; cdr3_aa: CASSPGRWYATNEKLFF; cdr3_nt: TGTGCCAGCAGCCCAGGACGGTGGTATGCAACTAATGAAAAACTGTTTTTT
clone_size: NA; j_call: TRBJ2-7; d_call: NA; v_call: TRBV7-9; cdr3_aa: CASSQDYRPYEQYF; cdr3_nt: TGTGCCAGCAGCCAAGATTACAGGCCGTACGAGCAGTACTTC
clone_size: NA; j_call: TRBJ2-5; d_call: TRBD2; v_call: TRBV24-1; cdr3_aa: CATSAGGRQETQYF; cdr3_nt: TGTGCCACCAGTGCGGGGGGACGCCAAGAGACCCAGTACTTC
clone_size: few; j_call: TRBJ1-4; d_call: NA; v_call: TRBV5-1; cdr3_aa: CASSRGDKAGDEKLFF; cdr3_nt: TGCGCCAGCAGCCGCGGGGACAAGGCCGGTGATGAAAAACTGTTTTTT
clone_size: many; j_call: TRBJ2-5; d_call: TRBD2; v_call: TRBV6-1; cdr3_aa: CASSEAWASGSLYQETQYF; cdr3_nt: TGTGCCAGCAGTGAAGCTTGGGCTAGCGGGAGCCTGTACCAAGAGACCCAGTACTTC
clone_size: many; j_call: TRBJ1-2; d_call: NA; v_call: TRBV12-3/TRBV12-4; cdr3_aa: CASSFPAHYGYTF; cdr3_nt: TGTGCCAGCAGTTTCCCGGCCCACTATGGCTACACCTTC
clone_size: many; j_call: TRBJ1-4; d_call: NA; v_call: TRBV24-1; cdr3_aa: CATSDPGAGTNEKLFF; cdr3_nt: TGTGCCACCAGTGATCCGGGCGCAGGGACTAATGAAAAACTGTTTTTT
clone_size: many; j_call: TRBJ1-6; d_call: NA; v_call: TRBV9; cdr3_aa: CASSVGMGGSPLHF; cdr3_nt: TGTGCCAGCAGCGTAGGGATGGGGGGCTCACCCCTCCACTTT
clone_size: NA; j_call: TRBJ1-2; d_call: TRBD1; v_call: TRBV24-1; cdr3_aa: CATSDQDMTGDGYTF; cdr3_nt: TGTGCCACCAGTGACCAAGATATGACAGGGGATGGCTACACCTTC
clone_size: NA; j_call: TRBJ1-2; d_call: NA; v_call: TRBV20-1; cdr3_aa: CSAKTENYGYTF; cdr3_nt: TGCAGTGCCAAGACGGAGAACTATGGCTACACCTTC
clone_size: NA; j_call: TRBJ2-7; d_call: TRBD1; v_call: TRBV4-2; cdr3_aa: CASSLRQGTRSYEQYF; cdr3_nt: TGTGCCAGCAGCCTACGACAGGGTACCCGATCCTACGAGCAGTACTTC
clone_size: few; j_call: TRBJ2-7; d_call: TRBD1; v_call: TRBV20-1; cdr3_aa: CSASLSLDRGSYEQYF; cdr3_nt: TGCAGTGCTAGTTTATCGTTGGACAGGGGATCCTACGAGCAGTACTTC
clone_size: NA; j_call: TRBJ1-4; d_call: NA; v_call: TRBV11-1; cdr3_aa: CASSALRRSGEKLFF; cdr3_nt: TGTGCCAGCAGTGCTCTAAGGCGAAGCGGTGAAAAACTGTTTTTT
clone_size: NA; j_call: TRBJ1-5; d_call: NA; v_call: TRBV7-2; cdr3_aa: CASTQGVPSNQPQHF; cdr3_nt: TGTGCCAGCACCCAAGGGGTACCTAGCAATCAGCCCCAGCATTTT
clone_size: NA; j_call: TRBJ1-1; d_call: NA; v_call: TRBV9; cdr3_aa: CASSVTDGITEAFF; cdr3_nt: TGTGCCAGCAGCGTAACAGATGGAATCACTGAAGCTTTCTTT
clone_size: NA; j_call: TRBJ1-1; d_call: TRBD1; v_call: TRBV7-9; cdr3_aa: CASSPRDRGSSTEAFF; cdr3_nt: TGTGCCAGCAGCCCAAGGGACAGGGGGTCGAGCACTGAAGCTTTCTTT
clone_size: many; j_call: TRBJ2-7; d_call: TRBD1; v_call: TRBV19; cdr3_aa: CASKTGDAYEQYF; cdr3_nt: TGTGCCAGTAAGACAGGGGATGCCTACGAGCAGTACTTC
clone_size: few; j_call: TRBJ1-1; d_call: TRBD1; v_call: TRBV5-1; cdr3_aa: CASSLGDRDDTEAFF; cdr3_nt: TGCGCCAGCAGCTTGGGGGACAGGGATGACACTGAAGCTTTCTTT
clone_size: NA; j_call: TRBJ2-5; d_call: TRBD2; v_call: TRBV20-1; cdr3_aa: CSASPTSGGKTQYF; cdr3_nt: TGCAGTGCTAGTCCGACTAGCGGGGGGAAGACCCAGTACTTC